Shown below are 18 T cell receptor beta chains from a single sample sequenced in a study of shared clonotypes between healthy human individuals. Measured with immunoSEQ multiplex PCR; TCRdb has only the in-frame clones, and not every one. This sample carries approximately 100,000 clones, about 70% of them seen once, and the ten largest clones take around 25%. The sample taken for sequencing was memory CD8+ T cells sorted from blood. Subset given: CD45RO+ cells pooled with CCR7-negative TemRA cells. The receptors originated from a woman aged 25 to 39 in good health.

This rearrangement joins TRBV28 to TRBJ2-7; no clear D. The length of the CDR3 is 15 residues. Trimming left V 6 bases short and J 2 bases short, with 17 bases between. Germline values: CDR1 MDHEN, CDR2 SYDVKM. CDR3 in amino acids: CASRPPGWWAYEQYF. CDR3 in DNA: TGTGCCAGCAGGCCTCCCGGGTGGTGGGCCTACGAGCAGTACTTC.

This chain connects TRBV30 to TRBJ2-7; 9 bases map to TRBD2. Losses at the gene ends were 3 bases for V and 4 bases for J; bases not matched to a gene: 28. The V gene's germline CDR1 is GTSNPN and CDR2 SVGIG (reference sequence). This CDR3 comprises 21 residues. The CDR3 sequence: CAWRRARRDAPGLAFVYEQYF. Here the CDR3 DNA reads TGTGCCTGGAGGAGGGCACGCAGGGATGCCCCGGGACTAGCTTTTGTATACGAGCAGTACTTC.

Only one count was recorded for this clone. The rearrangement links TRBV7-9 to TRBJ1-1; TRBD1 might be the D (5 bases). Germline CDR1 reads SEHNR; CDR2 reads FQNEAQ (reference sequence). V was shortened by 1 base and J by 4 bases, with 16 bases between the two germline ends. CDR3 length: 16 amino acids. CDR3 sequence (DNA): TGTGCCAGCAGCTTAGTAATCGGGGCTCAGGGCACTGAAGCTTTCTTT. Residues: CASSLVIGAQGTEAFF. The whole variable domain, remainder taken from reference TRBV7-9 and TRBJ1-1, is DTGVSQNPRHKITKRGQNVTFRCDPISEHNRLYWYRQTLGQGPEFLTYFQNEAQLEKSRLLSDRFSAERPKGSFSTLEIQRTEQGDSAMYLCASSLVIGAQGTEAFFGQGTRLTVV.

As DNA, the CDR3 is TGCGCCAGCAGCGCATCCGGGACTAGATCAGATACGCAGTATTTT. The encoded protein is CASSASGTRSDTQYF. V gene TRBV5-1 combines with J gene TRBJ2-3, with 8 bases aligning to TRBD2. The CDR3 is 15 residues long. The germline gives CDR1 SGHRS, CDR2 YFSETQ. Unmatched junction bases numbered 8, after V lost 4 bases and J lost 4 bases.

V usage is TRBV6-1 and J usage is TRBJ2-7, with TRBD1 identical over 7 bases. J was trimmed by 3 bases and V by 6 bases; bases with no gene match: 11. The germline V gene encodes CDR1 MNHNS and CDR2 SASEGT. The CDR3 is made up of 15 amino acids. The CDR3 DNA reads as TGTGCCAGCAGGGCCGAGACAGGGAGTTACTACGAGCAGTACTTC. This translates into CASRAETGSYYEQYF.

This clone was counted only a few times. The genes are TRBV6-1 and TRBJ2-3; 8 bases match TRBD2. The CDR3 length is 15 residues. Germline V gene data show CDR1 as MNHNS and CDR2 as SASEGT. V lost 4 bases, J lost 2 bases, and 5 bases stayed unmatched. CDR3 loop: CASSALAADTDTQYF. In nucleotides, the CDR3 is TGTGCCAGCAGTGCACTAGCGGCAGACACAGATACGCAGTATTTT.

In the case of this clone: This is likely an artifact of a read error, given a far larger clone one base away. V is TRBV6-6 and J is TRBJ1-5; unclear D gene. Trimming shortened V by 5 bases and J by 6 bases, and 11 bases separated the two germline ends. Germline lookup yields CDR1 MNHNY and CDR2 SVGAGI (reference sequence). CDR3 length equals 13 residues. The CDR3 nucleotides read TGTGCCAGCAGTCCACGGGGAGGTCAGCCCCAGCATTTT. Its translation is CASSPRGGQPQHF.

In its sample, this clone was seen a few times. This rearrangement joins TRBV2 to TRBJ2-3; 14 bases line up with TRBD2. Germline CDR1 and CDR2: SNHLY and FYNNEI. V lost 1 base to trimming and J lost 4 bases; unmatched junction nucleotides: 4. The CDR3 runs 17 residues. CDR3 loop: CASSEGTSGRRADTQYF. Here the CDR3 DNA reads TGTGCCAGCAGTGAAGGGACTAGCGGGAGGAGAGCAGATACGCAGTATTTT. The variable domain in full, with the rest retrieved from reference TRBV2 and TRBJ2-3, is EPEVTQTPSHQVTQMGQEVILRCVPISNHLYFYWYRQILGQKVEFLVSFYNNEISEKSEIFDDQFSVERPDGSNFTLKIRSTKLEDSAMYFCASSEGTSGRRADTQYFGPGTRLTVL.

The chain combines TRBV7-2 with TRBJ2-7; TRBD1 agrees at 8 bases. CDR3 length equals 14 residues. Germline V gene sequence: CDR1 SGHTA, CDR2 FQGNSA. J was trimmed by 2 bases and V by 3 bases; bases with no gene match: 3. This chain's CDR3 is CASSFGQGPYEQYF. In nucleotides, the CDR3 is TGTGCCAGCAGCTTCGGACAGGGTCCCTACGAGCAGTACTTC.

With respect to this clone: Other DNA sequences of this sample code for an identical CDR3. The chain recombines TRBV6-1 with TRBJ1-1, with D maybe TRBD1 (5 bases). The CDR3 has 13 residues. V was trimmed by 6 bases and J by 3 bases, leaving 11 bases between them. The germline V gene has CDR1 MNHNS and CDR2 SASEGT. The CDR3 loop is CASSLEGHTEAFF. The CDR3 nucleotides are TGTGCCAGCAGCCTGGAGGGGCACACTGAAGCTTTCTTT.

The chain recombines TRBV6-6 with TRBJ1-2, with D uncertain. Germline CDR1 MNHNY, CDR2 SVGAGI (reference sequence). The germline V and J ends were trimmed by 4 bases and 5 bases, with 11 bases remaining between them. The CDR3 has 13 amino acids. CDR3 DNA sequence: TGTGCCAGCAGTTCGTCGAGGATATATGGCTACACCTTC. Its translation: CASSSSRIYGYTF.

The chain employs TRBV10-2 and TRBJ2-1, with D maybe TRBD2 (6 bases). Germline CDR1 is WSHSY and CDR2 is SAAADI. Deletions cut 6 bases from V and 5 bases from J, with 14 bases between. CDR3 length equals 14 residues. CDR3 sequence: CASRTGEVNNEQFF. The CDR3 DNA sequence: TGCGCCAGCAGAACGGGAGAAGTGAACAATGAGCAGTTCTTC.

This chain uses TRBV27 with TRBJ1-2; TRBD1 matches at 9 bases. The germline gives CDR1 MNHEY, CDR2 SMNVEV (reference sequence). The length of the CDR3 is 14 residues. V was pared by 3 bases and J by 6 bases, with 5 bases of the junction left unmatched. The CDR3: CASSLTGQGHGYTF. In DNA form, the CDR3 reads TGTGCCAGCAGTTTGACGGGACAGGGCCATGGCTACACCTTC.

The chain employs TRBV2 and TRBJ1-1; D might be TRBD1 (5 bases). V lost 6 bases to trimming and J lost 3 bases, with 14 bases between them. This CDR3 spans 14 amino acids. Germline V gene sequence: CDR1 SNHLY, CDR2 FYNNEI. The CDR3 sequence: CASSVTRVDTEAFF. The DNA for the CDR3 is TGTGCCAGCAGCGTCACCAGGGTAGACACTGAAGCTTTCTTT.

This clone turned up a few times. The genes are TRBV6-1 and TRBJ2-5, with D uncertain. The CDR3 sequence is 15 residues long. Germline CDR1 reads MNHNS; CDR2 reads SASEGT. Trimming removed 0 bases at V and 5 bases at J, with 13 bases between. The CDR3 nucleotides read TGTGCCAGCAGTGAAGCGCCGACAAGCCAGGAGACCCAGTACTTC. Its translation: CASSEAPTSQETQYF.

The V and J genes are TRBV28 and TRBJ2-6, with D perhaps assigned TRBD1 or TRBD2 (5 bases each). The CDR3 is 19 residues long. Germline V gene lookup returns CDR1 MDHEN and CDR2 SYDVKM. Trimming shortened V by 3 bases and J by 0 bases, and 18 bases separated the two germline ends. The DNA for the CDR3 is TGTGCCAGCAGTTTCCAGCCCACCGGGACCCTCTCTGGGGCCAACGTCCTGACTTTC. Translation: CASSFQPTGTLSGANVLTF.

The chain is built from TRBV15 and TRBJ2-2; perhaps TRBD2 as D (6 bases). Germline CDR1 is LNHNV and CDR2 is YYDKDF (reference sequence). Trimming shortened V by 1 base and J by 5 bases, and 14 bases separated the two germline ends. CDR3 length: 16 amino acids. The CDR3 DNA is TGTGCCACCAGCAGAGCGCGGGGTGGATTAACCGGGGAGCTGTTTTTT. Translated: CATSRARGGLTGELFF.

This clone has only one observation. The chain joins TRBV11-2 to TRBJ1-2; D is unclear. From germline, CDR1 is SGHAT and CDR2 FQNNGV. CDR3 length: 14 amino acids. Trimming took 2 bases from V and 4 from J, leaving 11 bases between them. The CDR3 coding sequence is TGTGCCAGCAGCTTATTACCGGAGGGCTATGGCTACACCTTC. Translated: CASSLLPEGYGYTF.